These 18 T cell receptor beta chains originate from one sample sequenced in a study of T cells in Graves' hyperthyroidism and ophthalmopathy. There were TCR beta CDR3 regions amplified from RNA transcripts. When the TCR CDR3 underwent first-round RT-PCR, the HTBI primer set was used. TCRdb redid the calling of the multiplex PCR reads with MiXCR, one entry per CDR3 protein. The sample lists 300,000 to 450,000 distinct CDR3 sequences, roughly 25% occurring once. Sequenced input: blood. All receptors derive from a man between 50 and 59 years old with Graves' hyperthyroidism.

This sequence joins TRBV11-2 and TRBJ2-3; D not certain. The CDR3 runs to 14 residues. The germline V and J ends were trimmed by 5 bases and 10 bases, with 19 bases remaining between them. Germline V gives CDR1 SGHAT, CDR2 FQNNGV. The CDR3 region has the DNA TGTGCCAGCAGCCTACTGGGTGGGCTAGTGGCGCAGTATTTT. It yields the protein CASSLLGGLVAQYF.

Many counts were recorded for this clonotype. The V call is TRBV28, the J call TRBJ2-4; 8 bases agree with TRBD1. Germline V gives CDR1 MDHEN, CDR2 SYDVKM. This CDR3 has 14 amino acids. Trimming at V came to 7 bases and at J to 5 bases, leaving 7 bases not matched to a gene. CDR3 bases: TGTGCCAGCACCCCGACAGGGGCCGAAAACATTCAGTACTTC. Translated: CASTPTGAENIQYF.

The chain carries TRBV18 and TRBJ2-1, with D possibly TRBD1 on 5 matching bases. The CDR3 runs 17 residues. Germline CDR1 and CDR2: KGHSH and LQKENI. The V and J ends lost 4 bases and 2 bases respectively, with 18 bases between them. The DNA for the CDR3 is TGTGCCAGCTCACGAACAGACAGACTCGGTACCTACAATGAGCAGTTCTTC. Its translation is CASSRTDRLGTYNEQFF.

As for this clonotype: One junction end does not reproduce the germline sequence, and a read error may be involved. The chain has TRBV12-3 or TRBV12-4 and TRBJ2-4; possibly TRBD2 for D (5 bases). The CDR3 sequence is 13 residues long. CDR3 residues: CASSLLAKTIQYF. The CDR3 coding sequence is TGTGCCAGCAGTTTACTAGCCAAAACCATTCAGTACTTC.

This clonotype was seen more than once but under ten times. The J gene is TRBJ2-7, the V gene TRBV6-1; 10 bases map to TRBD1. The CDR3 consists of 14 residues. The germline V gene has CDR1 MNHNS and CDR2 SASEGT. V lost 5 bases, J lost 4 bases, and 5 bases stayed unmatched. The CDR3 here is CASSTGQGRYEQYF. CDR3 sequence (DNA): TGTGCCAGCAGTACGGGACAGGGGAGGTACGAGCAGTACTTC.

A few counts support this clonotype. DNA for the CDR3: TGTGCCAGCAGTCCCAGGACAGGGTTTGGTCAGCCCCAGCATTTT. Translation gives CASSPRTGFGQPQHF. The chain carries TRBV6-1 and TRBJ1-5; 8 bases line up with TRBD1. The V and J ends lost 5 bases and 6 bases, in that order; junction bases with no gene match: 9. The CDR3 has 15 amino acids. Germline-derived CDR1 and CDR2 are MNHNS and SASEGT.

The chain uses TRBV4-1 and TRBJ2-5; D gene unclear. The CDR3 is 16 residues long. V lost 0 bases and J lost 2, with 13 bases in between. CDR1 is MGHRA, CDR2 YSYEKL, per germline. The CDR3 reads CASSQDSPSAQETQYF. CDR3 in DNA: TGCGCCAGCAGCCAAGATTCCCCGTCGGCTCAAGAGACCCAGTACTTC.

At least ten counts were recorded for this clonotype. The chain carries TRBV3-1 and TRBJ2-1; 9 positions match TRBD1. The germline V gene has CDR1 LGHDT and CDR2 YNNKEL (reference sequence). V shed 4 bases and J 4 bases; nucleotides not matched to a gene: 11. The CDR3 is made up of 17 amino acids. CDR3: CASSLLRGDRAYNEQFF. For the CDR3, the DNA is TGTGCCAGCAGCCTTCTCAGGGGGGACAGGGCTTACAATGAGCAGTTCTTC.

Only a few counts were recorded for this clonotype. The rearrangement links TRBV6-5 to TRBJ1-5, with D maybe TRBD1 (6 bases). Between the trimmed V and J ends, which lost 2 bases and 6 bases, there was a span of 14 bases. The CDR3 sequence is 15 residues long. Germline-derived CDR1 and CDR2 are MNHEY and SVGAGI. The CDR3 sequence is CASSYRGAGGQPQHF. In DNA, the CDR3 is TGTGCCAGCAGTTACAGGGGGGCTGGGGGTCAGCCCCAGCATTTT.

This clonotype was seen more than once but under ten times. This chain uses TRBV2 with TRBJ2-4, with D perhaps TRBD2 (6 bases). CDR3 size: 12 residues. Germline V gene lookup returns CDR1 SNHLY and CDR2 FYNNEI. The V and J ends lost 4 bases and 15 bases respectively, with 16 bases between them. CDR3 in DNA: TGTGCCAGCAGTGGCGGGCCGATGGGGGGGTACTTC. Its protein is CASSGGPMGGYF. Full variable domain (rest looked up from reference TRBV2 and TRBJ2-4): EPEVTQTPSHQVTQMGQEVILRCVPISNHLYFYWYRQILGQKVEFLVSFYNNEISEKSEIFDDQFSVERPDGSNFTLKIRSTKLEDSAMYFCASSGGPMGGYFGAGTRLSVL.

This clonotype was recorded a few times. The chain links TRBV6-2 or TRBV6-3 to TRBJ1-2, with a weak D call TRBD1 (5 bases). The germline V gene has CDR1 MNHEY and CDR2 SVGEGT. CDR3 length equals 16 residues. V shed 6 bases and J shed 3 bases, with 20 bases lying between them. The CDR3 reads CASSNPHSTRDYGYTF. The DNA for the CDR3 is TGTGCCAGCAGCAACCCCCATTCTACCAGGGACTATGGCTACACCTTC.

This clonotype was seen a handful of times. This chain uses TRBV12-3 or TRBV12-4 with TRBJ1-3; no clear D. V was shortened by 3 bases and J by 0 bases, with 3 bases between the two germline ends. The CDR3 sequence is 13 residues long. The CDR3 DNA is TGTGCCAGCAGTTTCCCCTCTGGAAACACCATATATTTT. It yields the protein CASSFPSGNTIYF.

V and J are TRBV27 and TRBJ2-2; 8 bases match TRBD2. This CDR3 contains 14 residues. Per the germline V gene, CDR1 is MNHEY and CDR2 is SMNVEV (reference sequence). V lost 7 bases and J lost 6; bases outside the gene matches: 7. CDR3 loop: CASIETGGPGELFF. In nucleotides, the CDR3 is TGTGCCAGCATCGAAACGGGAGGGCCCGGGGAGCTGTTTTTT.

The chain combines TRBV7-9 with TRBJ2-7; D not resolved. Trimming removed 4 bases from V and 7 bases from J, with 23 bases in between. The CDR3 is 16 amino acids. The germline V gene encodes CDR1 SEHNR and CDR2 FQNEAQ (reference sequence). CDR3 sequence: CASSSTRAVEGREQYF. CDR3 bases: TGTGCCAGCAGCTCCACCCGGGCGGTCGAAGGAAGGGAGCAGTACTTC.

The rearrangement joins TRBV20-1 to TRBJ2-1; the D gene is possibly TRBD2 (6 bases). Trimming pared 6 bases from V and 9 bases from J, leaving 24 bases between. The CDR3 runs 15 residues. Per germline, CDR1 DFQATT and CDR2 SNEGSKA (reference sequence). The CDR3 loop is CSALRREAWMSEQFF. In DNA form, the CDR3 reads TGCAGTGCCCTGAGGCGGGAAGCCTGGATGAGTGAGCAGTTCTTC.

This clonotype turned up a few times. The chain has TRBV2 and TRBJ2-2; 9 bases agree with TRBD1. The CDR3 runs 14 residues. Germline V gene data show CDR1 as SNHLY and CDR2 as FYNNEI. After removal of 11 bases from V and 5 bases from J, the junction contained 9 bases not matched to a gene. In DNA, the CDR3 is TGTGCCGGACAGGACAGGGGAGGGACCGGGGAGCTGTTTTTT. Its protein is CAGQDRGGTGELFF.

The rearrangement links TRBV27 to TRBJ2-2; tentative D call: TRBD2 (5 bases). Trimming took 3 bases from V and 1 from J, leaving 15 bases between them. Germline CDR1 and CDR2: MNHEY and SMNVEV (reference sequence). The CDR3 totals 17 residues. CDR3 loop: CASSFVGLALNTGELFF. CDR3 bases: TGTGCCAGCAGTTTTGTGGGATTAGCGCTGAACACCGGGGAGCTGTTTTTT.

This chain links TRBV7-9 with TRBJ2-1; D assignment may be TRBD1 or TRBD2 (5 bases each). Germline assignment: CDR1 SEHNR and CDR2 FQNEAQ (reference sequence). V was shortened by 4 bases and J by 9 bases, with 19 bases between the two germline ends. The CDR3 runs 15 residues. This CDR3 is CASSSLGNGAGEQFF. CDR3 nucleotides: TGTGCCAGCAGCTCACTGGGTAATGGGGCGGGTGAGCAGTTCTTC.